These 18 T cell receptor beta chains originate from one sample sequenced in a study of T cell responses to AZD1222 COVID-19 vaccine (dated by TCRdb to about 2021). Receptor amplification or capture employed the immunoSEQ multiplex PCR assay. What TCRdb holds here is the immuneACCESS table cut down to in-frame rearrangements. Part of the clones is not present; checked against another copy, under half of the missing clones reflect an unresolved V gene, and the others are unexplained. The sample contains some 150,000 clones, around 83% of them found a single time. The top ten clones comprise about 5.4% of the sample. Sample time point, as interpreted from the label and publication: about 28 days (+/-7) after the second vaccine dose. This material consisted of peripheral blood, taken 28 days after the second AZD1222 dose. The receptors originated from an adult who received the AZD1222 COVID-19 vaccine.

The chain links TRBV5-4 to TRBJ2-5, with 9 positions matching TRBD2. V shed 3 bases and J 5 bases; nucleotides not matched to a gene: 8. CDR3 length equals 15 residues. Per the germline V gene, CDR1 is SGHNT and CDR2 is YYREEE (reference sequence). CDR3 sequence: CASSWPGLASETQYF. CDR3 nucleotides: TGTGCCAGCAGCTGGCCGGGACTAGCATCGGAGACCCAGTACTTC.

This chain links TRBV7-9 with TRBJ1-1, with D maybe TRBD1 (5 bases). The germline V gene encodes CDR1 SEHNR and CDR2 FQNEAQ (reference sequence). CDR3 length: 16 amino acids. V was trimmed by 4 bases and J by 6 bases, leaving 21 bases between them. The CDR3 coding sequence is TGTGCCAGCAGCTCAGGGTCAGGCCCACCGGCGGCTGAAGCTTTCTTT. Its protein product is CASSSGSGPPAAEAFF.

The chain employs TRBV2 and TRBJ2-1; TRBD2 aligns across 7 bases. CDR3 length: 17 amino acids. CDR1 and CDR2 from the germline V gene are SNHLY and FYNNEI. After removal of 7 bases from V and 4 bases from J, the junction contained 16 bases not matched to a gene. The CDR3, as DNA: TGTGCCAGCAATTTAGGCGGGGGATCCCCTTCTTACAATGAGCAGTTCTTC. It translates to CASNLGGGSPSYNEQFF.

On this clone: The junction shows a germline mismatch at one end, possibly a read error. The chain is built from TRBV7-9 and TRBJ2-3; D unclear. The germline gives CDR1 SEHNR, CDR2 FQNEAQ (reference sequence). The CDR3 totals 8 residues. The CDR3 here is CASPLLFF. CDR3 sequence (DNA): TGTGCCAGCCCACTATTATTTTTT.

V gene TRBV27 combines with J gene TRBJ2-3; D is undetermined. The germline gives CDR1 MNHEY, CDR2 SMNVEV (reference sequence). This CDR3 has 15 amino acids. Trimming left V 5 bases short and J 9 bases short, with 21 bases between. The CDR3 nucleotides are TGTGCCAGCAGTCCAATAATGCCCCGACTGGGAACGCAGTATTTT. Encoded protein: CASSPIMPRLGTQYF.

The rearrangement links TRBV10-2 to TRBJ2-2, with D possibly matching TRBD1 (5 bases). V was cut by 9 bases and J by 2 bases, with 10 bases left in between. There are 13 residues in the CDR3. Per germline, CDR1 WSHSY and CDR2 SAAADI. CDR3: CASRQLNTGELFF. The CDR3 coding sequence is TGCGCCAGTAGACAGCTAAACACCGGGGAGCTGTTTTTT.

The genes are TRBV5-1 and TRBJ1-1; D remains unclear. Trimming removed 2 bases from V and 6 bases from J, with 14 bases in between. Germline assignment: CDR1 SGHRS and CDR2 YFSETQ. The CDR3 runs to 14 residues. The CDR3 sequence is CASSLNALTSEAFF. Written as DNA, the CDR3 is TGCGCCAGCAGCTTAAACGCCTTAACCTCTGAAGCTTTCTTT.

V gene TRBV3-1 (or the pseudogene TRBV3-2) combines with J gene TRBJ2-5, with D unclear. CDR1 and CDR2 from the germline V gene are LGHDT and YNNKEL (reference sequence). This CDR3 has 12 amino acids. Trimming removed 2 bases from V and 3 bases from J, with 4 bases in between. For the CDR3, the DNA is TGTGCCAGCAGCCAAAACGAAGAGACCCAGTACTTC. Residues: CASSQNEETQYF.

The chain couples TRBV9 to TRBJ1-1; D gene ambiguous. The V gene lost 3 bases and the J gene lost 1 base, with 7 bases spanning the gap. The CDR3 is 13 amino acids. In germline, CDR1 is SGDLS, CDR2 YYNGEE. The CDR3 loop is CASSAPANTEAFF. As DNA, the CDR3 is TGTGCCAGCAGCGCTCCAGCGAACACTGAAGCTTTCTTT.

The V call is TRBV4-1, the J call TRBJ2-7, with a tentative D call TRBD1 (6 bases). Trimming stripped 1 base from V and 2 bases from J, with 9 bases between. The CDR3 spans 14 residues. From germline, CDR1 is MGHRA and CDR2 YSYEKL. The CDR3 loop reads CASSQGGQTYEQYF. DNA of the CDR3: TGCGCCAGCAGCCAAGGAGGACAGACCTACGAGCAGTACTTC.

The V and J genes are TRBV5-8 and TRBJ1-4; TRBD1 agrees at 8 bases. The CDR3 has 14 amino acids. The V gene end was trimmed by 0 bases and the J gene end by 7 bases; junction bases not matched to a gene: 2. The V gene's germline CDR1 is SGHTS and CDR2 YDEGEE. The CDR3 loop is CASSLGRGPEKLFF. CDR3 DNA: TGTGCCAGCAGCTTGGGCAGGGGGCCTGAAAAACTGTTTTTT.

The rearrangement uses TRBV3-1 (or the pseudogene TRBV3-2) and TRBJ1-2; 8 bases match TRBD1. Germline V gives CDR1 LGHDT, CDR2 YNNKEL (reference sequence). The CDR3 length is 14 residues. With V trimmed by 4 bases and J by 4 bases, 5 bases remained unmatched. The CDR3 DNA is TGTGCCAGCAGCCCAGGGGGCGCTGGCTATGGCTACACCTTC. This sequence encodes CASSPGGAGYGYTF.

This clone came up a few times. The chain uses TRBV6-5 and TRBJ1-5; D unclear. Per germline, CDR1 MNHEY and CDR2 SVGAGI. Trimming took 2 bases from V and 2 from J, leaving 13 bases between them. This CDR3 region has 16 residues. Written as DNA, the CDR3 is TGTGCCAGCAGTTACGCAGAACCAGTGGGCAATCAGCCCCAGCATTTT. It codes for CASSYAEPVGNQPQHF.

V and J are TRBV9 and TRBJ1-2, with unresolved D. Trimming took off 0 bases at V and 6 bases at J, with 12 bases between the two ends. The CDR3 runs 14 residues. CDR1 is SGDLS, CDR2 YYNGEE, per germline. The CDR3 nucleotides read TGTGCCAGCAGCGTAGTTCAAGATTCAGATGGCTACACCTTC. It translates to CASSVVQDSDGYTF. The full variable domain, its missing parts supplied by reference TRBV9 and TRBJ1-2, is DSGVTQTPKHLITATGQRVTLRCSPRSGDLSVYWYQQSLDQGLQFLIQYYNGEERAKGNILERFSAQQFPDLHSELNLSSLELGDSALYFCASSVVQDSDGYTFGSGTRLTVV.

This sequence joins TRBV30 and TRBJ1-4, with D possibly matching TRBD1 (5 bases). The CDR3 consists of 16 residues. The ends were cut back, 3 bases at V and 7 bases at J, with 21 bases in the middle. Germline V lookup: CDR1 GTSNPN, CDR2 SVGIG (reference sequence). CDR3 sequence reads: CAWRGLHLPGGEKLFF. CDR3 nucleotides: TGTGCCTGGAGGGGACTTCACCTCCCGGGGGGTGAAAAACTGTTTTTT.

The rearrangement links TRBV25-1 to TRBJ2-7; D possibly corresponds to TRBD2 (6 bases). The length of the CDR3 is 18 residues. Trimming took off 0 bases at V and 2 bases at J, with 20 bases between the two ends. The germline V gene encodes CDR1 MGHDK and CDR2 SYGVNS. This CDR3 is CASSEYILWASVPYEQYF. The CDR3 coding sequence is TGTGCCAGCAGTGAATATATTCTCTGGGCTAGCGTTCCCTACGAGCAGTACTTC.

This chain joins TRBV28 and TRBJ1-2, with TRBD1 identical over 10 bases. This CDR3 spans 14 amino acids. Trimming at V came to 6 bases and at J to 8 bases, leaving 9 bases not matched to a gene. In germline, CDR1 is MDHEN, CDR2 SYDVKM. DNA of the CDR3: TGTGCCAGCAGCCTGACAGGGGGCAAGAGAGGCTACACCTTC. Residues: CASSLTGGKRGYTF.

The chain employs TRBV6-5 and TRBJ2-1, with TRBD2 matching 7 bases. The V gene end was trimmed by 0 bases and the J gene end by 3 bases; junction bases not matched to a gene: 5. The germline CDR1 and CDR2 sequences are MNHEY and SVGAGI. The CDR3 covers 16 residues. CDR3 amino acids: CASSYSGTGGYNEQFF. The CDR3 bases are TGTGCCAGCAGTTACTCGGGAACGGGAGGCTACAATGAGCAGTTCTTC.